The 19 T cell receptor beta chains reported below all come from one sample, sequenced in a study of T cell responses to AZD1222 COVID-19 vaccine. Some clones are missing from TCRdb's copy, which holds only in-frame ones; the method was immunoSEQ multiplex PCR. This sample yields roughly 150,000 clones, of which roughly 90% are seen a single time; more than 1.4% belongs to the top ten. The sample was peripheral blood, taken on day 0 of AZD1222 vaccination. These receptors were obtained from an adult in good health.

The V and J genes are TRBV5-1 and TRBJ2-7; D may correspond to TRBD1 or TRBD2 (5 bases each). The CDR3 has 14 amino acids. V was clipped by 4 bases and J by 2 bases, with 13 bases between them. Germline CDR1 is SGHRS and CDR2 is YFSETQ. The CDR3 coding sequence is TGCGCCAGCAGCCGACGGGACGTTGCCTACGAGCAGTACTTC. Protein sequence: CASSRRDVAYEQYF.

V is TRBV3-1 (or the pseudogene TRBV3-2) and J is TRBJ1-6; unclear D gene. Trimming stripped 2 bases from V and 0 bases from J, with 17 bases between. The CDR3 covers 19 residues. Germline lookup yields CDR1 LGHDT and CDR2 YNNKEL (reference sequence). CDR3 sequence (DNA): TGTGCCAGCAGCCAACGGCCCCCCTCACTAAGCTCCTATAATTCACCCCTCCACTTT. Residues: CASSQRPPSLSSYNSPLHF.

The V call is TRBV19, the J call TRBJ1-2; 9 bases agree with TRBD1. The CDR3 has 15 residues. The V and J ends lost 3 bases and 7 bases, in that order; junction bases with no gene match: 9. The germline CDR1 and CDR2 sequences are LNHDA and SQIVND (reference sequence). CDR3 region: CASSMGSGQGRGYTF. The CDR3 DNA sequence: TGTGCCAGTAGTATGGGTTCGGGACAGGGACGTGGCTACACCTTC. The full variable domain, with the rest looked up from reference TRBV19 and TRBJ1-2, is DGGITQSPKYLFRKEGQNVTLSCEQNLNHDAMYWYRQDPGQGLRLIYYSQIVNDFQKGDIAEGYSVSREKKESFPLTVTSAQKNPTAFYLCASSMGSGQGRGYTFGSGTRLTVV.

CDR3 sequence (DNA): TGTGCCAGCACCTCCACGGGGGTTTACTATGGCTACACCTTC. Amino acid sequence: CASTSTGVYYGYTF. V gene TRBV28 combines with J gene TRBJ1-2; possible D gene TRBD1, 5 bases. Germline V gene lookup returns CDR1 MDHEN and CDR2 SYDVKM. Trimming took 7 bases from V and 3 from J, leaving 15 bases between them. This CDR3 is 14 amino acids long.

This chain connects TRBV30 to TRBJ2-3; D might be TRBD1 (6 bases). The germline CDR1 and CDR2 sequences are GTSNPN and SVGIG (reference sequence). Trimming pared 2 bases from V and 6 bases from J, leaving 9 bases between. The CDR3 loop spans 12 amino acids. The CDR3 region has the DNA TGTGCCTGGAGTCGGACAGCCGATACGCAGTATTTT. Translation: CAWSRTADTQYF.

This sequence joins TRBV18 and TRBJ1-3; D call uncertain. CDR3 size: 15 residues. The germline V gene has CDR1 KGHSH and CDR2 LQKENI. V was trimmed by 3 bases and J by 8 bases, leaving 17 bases between them. The CDR3 DNA reads TGTGCCAGCTCACCTTCTGGGGTCGCTCACCACACCATATATTTT. Encoded protein: CASSPSGVAHHTIYF.

The chain uses TRBV5-1 and TRBJ2-1; D unresolved. Trimming left V 0 bases short and J 8 bases short, with 12 bases between. CDR1 and CDR2 (germline): SGHRS, YFSETQ. CDR3 length: 14 amino acids. The CDR3 is CASSLGISRDEQFF. The DNA for the CDR3 is TGCGCCAGCAGCTTGGGGATTTCACGGGATGAGCAGTTCTTC.

V and J are TRBV19 and TRBJ2-5, with D hard to call. The CDR3 is 13 residues long. The V and J ends lost 4 bases and 1 base respectively, with 7 bases between them. Germline V gives CDR1 LNHDA, CDR2 SQIVND (reference sequence). The CDR3 DNA reads as TGTGCCAGTAGTAAAGATACCCAAGAGACCCAGTACTTC. It encodes CASSKDTQETQYF.

This chain joins TRBV11-2 and TRBJ2-7; 13 bases line up with TRBD2. CDR1 and CDR2 from the germline V gene are SGHAT and FQNNGV. The CDR3 spans 16 residues. J was trimmed by 4 bases and V by 0 bases; bases with no gene match: 3. This chain's CDR3 is CASSLEWGLAGYEQYF. CDR3 DNA sequence: TGTGCCAGCAGCTTAGAGTGGGGACTAGCGGGATACGAGCAGTACTTC.

This chain links TRBV19 with TRBJ1-3; D ambiguous. This CDR3 comprises 14 residues. Germline CDR1 reads LNHDA; CDR2 reads SQIVND (reference sequence). The ends were cut back, 5 bases at V and 0 bases at J, with 8 bases in the middle. In DNA, the CDR3 is TGTGCCAGTAGTCCTGTCCTCTCTGGAAACACCATATATTTT. As protein: CASSPVLSGNTIYF.

The rearrangement uses TRBV7-8 and TRBJ2-2, with TRBD1 as a possible D gene (5 bases). The CDR3 loop spans 13 amino acids. V was clipped by 5 bases and J by 5 bases, with 9 bases between them. Germline CDR1 SGHVS, CDR2 FQNEAQ. The CDR3 DNA is TGTGCCAGCAGCCGCCCAGGGACCGGGGAGCTGTTTTTT. This gives the protein CASSRPGTGELFF.

In DNA form, the CDR3 reads TGTGCCAGCAGCTCTAGGTGGTTCGAGACCCAGTACTTC. Translation gives CASSSRWFETQYF. V and J are TRBV11-3 and TRBJ2-5; D not certain. CDR3 length: 13 residues. V gave up 4 bases and J gave up 5 bases, with 11 bases separating them. Per the germline V gene, CDR1 is SGHNT and CDR2 is YENEEA.

In its sample, this clone was seen a few times. The V gene is TRBV6-5, the J gene TRBJ2-7; TRBD1 agrees at 9 bases. Losses at the gene ends were 10 bases for V and 6 bases for J; bases not matched to a gene: 10. This CDR3 is built from 13 residues. Germline V lookup: CDR1 MNHEY, CDR2 SVGAGI. The CDR3: CATRDRVFSEQYF. CDR3 sequence (DNA): TGTGCCACCAGGGACAGGGTTTTTTCCGAGCAGTACTTC.

This clone was seen just once. CDR3 protein: CASTSATEGPYEQYF. The CDR3 DNA reads as TGCGCCAGCACCTCGGCTACGGAGGGCCCCTACGAGCAGTACTTC. The chain recombines TRBV5-1 with TRBJ2-7; TRBD2 is a possible D gene (6 bases). This CDR3 has 15 residues. Per germline, CDR1 SGHRS and CDR2 YFSETQ. V was trimmed by 6 bases and J by 2 bases, leaving 18 bases between them.

This chain connects TRBV6-5 to TRBJ1-5, with 7 bases identical to TRBD1. V shed 8 bases and J 4 bases; nucleotides not matched to a gene: 8. The CDR3 covers 14 residues. Germline V gene lookup returns CDR1 MNHEY and CDR2 SVGAGI. The CDR3 sequence: CASLDRENNQPQHF. Written as DNA, the CDR3 is TGTGCCAGCCTAGACAGGGAGAATAATCAGCCCCAGCATTTT.

The chain couples TRBV27 to TRBJ1-1; D ambiguous. V was trimmed by 2 bases and J by 5 bases, leaving 12 bases between them. This CDR3 region has 14 residues. Germline V gene lookup returns CDR1 MNHEY and CDR2 SMNVEV (reference sequence). CDR3 coding DNA: TGTGCCAGCAGTTTAGGGTTGCGGGGTACTGAAGCTTTCTTT. This sequence encodes CASSLGLRGTEAFF.

This chain links TRBV18 with TRBJ1-3; D is ambiguous. V gave up 1 base and J gave up 3 bases, with 19 bases separating them. CDR3 length equals 18 residues. CDR1 and CDR2 (germline): KGHSH, LQKENI. The CDR3 DNA sequence: TGTGCCAGCTCACCACTGAGGAGTGTAGGTTCGGTTGGAAACACCATATATTTT. It specifies CASSPLRSVGSVGNTIYF.

The CDR3 DNA is TGTGCCAGCAGCCCACAGGGGTATGAAGCTTTCTTT. Amino acid sequence: CASSPQGYEAFF. The chain employs TRBV12-3 or TRBV12-4 and TRBJ1-1, with TRBD1 identical over 7 bases. This CDR3 contains 12 residues. The junction had 5 bases not matched to a gene; V was cut back by 6 bases and J by 7 bases.

V and J are TRBV6-4 and TRBJ2-2, with D maybe TRBD2 (6 bases). CDR3 length: 15 residues. CDR1 and CDR2 from the germline V gene are MRHNA and SNTAGT. V lost 0 bases and J lost 5, with 10 bases in between. DNA of the CDR3: TGTGCCAGCAGTGACTCGGGCGGGGCAACCGGGGAGCTGTTTTTT. Its protein product is CASSDSGGATGELFF.